Below, one T cell receptor (beta chain) is given with its context. Its antigen is currently unknown. The germline V gene has CDR1 SGHRS and CDR2 YFSETQ. The CDR3 length is 14 residues. The V and J ends lost 4 bases and 4 bases, in that order; junction bases with no gene match: 5. This entry belongs to a study of cytomegalovirus exposure and HLA in healthy donors. Study-wide results and limits: Cytomegalovirus status was reportedly diagnosed by the classifier with high sensitivity and specificity. The finding came from a later analysis; first-cohort TCR clusters tended to co-occur in the 110 or so validation repertoires. The study put 150 to 200 TCR beta chains on its list as cytomegalovirus-associated. CMV antigen specificity was confirmed in vitro for three CMV-associated chains.

Clones were sequenced by immunoSEQ multiplex PCR, and TCRdb holds only the in-frame ones, with some missing. The table has approximately 300,000 clones, about nine tenths seen once. Sequencing was carried out using PBMCs. This sequence was found in a woman between 18 and 29 years old in good health and CMV-seronegative. This chain joins TRBV5-1 and TRBJ2-1, with 7 bases identical to TRBD2. The CDR3 reads CASSTGTMYNEQFF. The CDR3 region has the DNA TGCGCCAGCAGCACCGGGACTATGTACAATGAGCAGTTCTTC.